Sequencing of this TCR beta chain was carried out in a study of cytomegalovirus exposure and HLA in healthy donors. General observations from the study: Follow-up analysis later connected one missense variant in DCLRE1C with trimming of TCR beta V- and J-genes. Three of the chains that were CMV-associated were confirmed in vitro to be specific for CMV antigens.

Germline V gene lookup returns CDR1 MNHNY and CDR2 SVGAGI (reference sequence). This CDR3 is 16 amino acids long. Trimming left V 4 bases short and J 3 bases short, with 19 bases between. Both 60 Vbeta primers and 13 Jbeta primers went into the PCR. Sequenced by immunoSEQ multiplex PCR; TCRdb stores in-frame clones only, minus some. This repertoire comprises 34,000 or so clones; its ten largest clones make up roughly 2%. Note on this clone: Its specificity is unknown.

The sequence was collected from a woman aged 35 to 49 in good health and CMV-seropositive. The sequenced sample consisted of PBMCs. The rearrangement joins TRBV6-6 to TRBJ2-7, with a tentative D call TRBD1 (6 bases). DNA for the CDR3: TGTGCCAGCAGTTTGACCGACAGGTACTCCGGCTACGAGCAGTACTTC. It translates to CASSLTDRYSGYEQYF.